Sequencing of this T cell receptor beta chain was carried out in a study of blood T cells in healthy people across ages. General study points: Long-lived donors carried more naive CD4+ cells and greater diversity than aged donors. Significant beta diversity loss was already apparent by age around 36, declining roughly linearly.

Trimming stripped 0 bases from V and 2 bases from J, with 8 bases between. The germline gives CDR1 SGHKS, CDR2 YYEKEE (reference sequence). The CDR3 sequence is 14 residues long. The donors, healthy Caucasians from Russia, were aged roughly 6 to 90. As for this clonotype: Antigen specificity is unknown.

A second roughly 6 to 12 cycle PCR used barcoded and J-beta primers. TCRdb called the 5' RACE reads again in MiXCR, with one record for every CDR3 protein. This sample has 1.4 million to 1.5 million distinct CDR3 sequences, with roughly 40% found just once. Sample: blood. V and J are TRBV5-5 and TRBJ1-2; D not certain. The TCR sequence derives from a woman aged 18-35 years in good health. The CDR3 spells CASSLVTANYGYTF. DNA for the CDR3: TGTGCCAGCAGCTTGGTTACGGCAAACTATGGCTACACCTTC. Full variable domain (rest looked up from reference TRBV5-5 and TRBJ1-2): DAGVTQSPTHLIKTRGQQVTLRCSPISGHKSVSWYQQVLGQGPQFIFQYYEKEERGRGNFPDRFSARQFPNYSSELNVNALLLGDSALYLCASSLVTANYGYTFGSGTRLTVV.